Listed below are T cell receptor beta chains from one sample, sequenced in a study of T cell repertoires in cytomegalovirus infection. From the reads, TCRdb called clonotypes with MiXCR, one entry per CDR3 protein. The sample lists 350,000 to 450,000 distinct CDR3 sequences, over 15% occurring once. The sequencing input was PBMCs. All receptors come from a human donor in good health (CMV status not recorded). Some clones in this sample may be carry-over from other donors' samples. CDR3s include the opening cysteine and the closing phenylalanine or tryptophan. D genes are given only for firm matches. Not every row has a clone size; where given, it reads once, few, many or a size class.

TRBV11-2	few	TRBD1	TRBJ2-2	CASSFYSADRGVKLFF
TRBV12-3/TRBV12-4	-	-	TRBJ2-5	CASNLVGETQYF
TRBV7-6	many	TRBD2	TRBJ2-7	CASSTHAGGYEQYF
TRBV27	-	TRBD1	TRBJ2-7	CASRAPGQGFPLSYEQYF
TRBV2	-	-	TRBJ1-1	CATLVGGNTEAFF
TRBV4-1	once	-	TRBJ2-7	CASSQGRGAGGPYYEQYF
TRBV12-3/TRBV12-4	-	TRBD1	TRBJ2-2	CASYSNRGKTVGGELFF
TRBV7-2	many	-	TRBJ2-2	CASSLETAVNTGELFF
TRBV7-2	many	-	TRBJ1-1	CASSSRMNTEAFF
TRBV2	-	-	TRBJ1-4	CASSPGLGEKLFF
TRBV29-1	-	TRBD2	TRBJ2-3	CSVEDWSKGLASSTDTQYF
TRBV7-9	few	TRBD1	TRBJ1-6	CASSLGQGAAPLHF
TRBV12-5	-	TRBD2	TRBJ2-3	CASGLGGGNTQYF
TRBV7-2	-	-	TRBJ1-2	CASSLVVAYGYTF
TRBV7-2	many	TRBD1	TRBJ2-1	CASSFRQGAPEQFF
TRBV14	-	TRBD2	TRBJ2-1	CASSPRPGGEQFF
TRBV6-1	-	-	TRBJ1-6	CASSEGISPLHF
TRBV4-1	-	-	TRBJ1-1	CASQVGIGTEAFF
TRBV20-1	few	TRBD1	TRBJ2-1	CSADSGTGVNEQFF
TRBV18	-	TRBD1	TRBJ1-5	CASSLGQGRDQPQHF
TRBV2	-	TRBD2	TRBJ2-2	CATGLTLTGELFF
TRBV19	-	-	TRBJ2-7	CASSPDSAYEQYF
TRBV2	-	TRBD1	TRBJ1-1	CASSGQGAMNTEAFF
TRBV5-1	few	-	TRBJ2-3	CASSLTSPTDTQYF
TRBV6-1	many	-	TRBJ2-7	CASNRIPQGDEQYF
TRBV7-8	many	-	TRBJ1-5	CASSLVYRQSNQPQHF
TRBV18	-	-	TRBJ2-5	CARRPPETQYF
TRBV7-9	few	-	TRBJ1-2	CASSRFGPNYGYTF
TRBV20-1	many	TRBD1	TRBJ2-5	CSALRQGLQETQYF
TRBV6-5	few	-	TRBJ1-1	CASKRNTEAFF
TRBV12-5	many	-	TRBJ1-1	CASGYRAGTEAFF
TRBV10-2	few	TRBD1	TRBJ2-7	CASSDPTLTGTLQEQYF
TRBV7-9	few	-	TRBJ2-5	CASSLPSEVTQYF
TRBV7-8	-	-	TRBJ1-1	CASSLDVTMNTEAFF
TRBV7-6	many	-	TRBJ2-5	CASSLGPNGGETQYF
TRBV28	few	-	TRBJ1-2	CASSWDVYGYTF
TRBV30	few	-	TRBJ1-2	CAWSETGGYTF
TRBV20-1	-	-	TRBJ2-4	CSARPSPTNIQYF
TRBV23-1	-	TRBD1	TRBJ2-5	CASSHRDRGTQETQYF
TRBV10-3	-	TRBD2	TRBJ2-7	CATAGVSSYEQYF
TRBV20-1	-	-	TRBJ2-3	CSARGEVGDSTQYF
TRBV12-3/TRBV12-4	few	TRBD1	TRBJ2-3	CASAPPGQGAGTDTQYF
TRBV20-1	few	-	TRBJ2-7	CSARGTDGRSYEQYF
TRBV6-2/TRBV6-3	-	-	TRBJ1-1	CASSYTSTVTEAFF
TRBV4-1	many	-	TRBJ1-5	CASSQLGGWPQHF
TRBV7-6	many	TRBD2	TRBJ2-1	CASSLAGGIGEQFF
TRBV7-9	-	TRBD2	TRBJ2-1	CASSLPRTLLAGDSYNEQFF
TRBV15	many	-	TRBJ2-7	CATSRDQGYEQYF
TRBV28	few	TRBD1	TRBJ2-2	CASSQDRGLVGELFF